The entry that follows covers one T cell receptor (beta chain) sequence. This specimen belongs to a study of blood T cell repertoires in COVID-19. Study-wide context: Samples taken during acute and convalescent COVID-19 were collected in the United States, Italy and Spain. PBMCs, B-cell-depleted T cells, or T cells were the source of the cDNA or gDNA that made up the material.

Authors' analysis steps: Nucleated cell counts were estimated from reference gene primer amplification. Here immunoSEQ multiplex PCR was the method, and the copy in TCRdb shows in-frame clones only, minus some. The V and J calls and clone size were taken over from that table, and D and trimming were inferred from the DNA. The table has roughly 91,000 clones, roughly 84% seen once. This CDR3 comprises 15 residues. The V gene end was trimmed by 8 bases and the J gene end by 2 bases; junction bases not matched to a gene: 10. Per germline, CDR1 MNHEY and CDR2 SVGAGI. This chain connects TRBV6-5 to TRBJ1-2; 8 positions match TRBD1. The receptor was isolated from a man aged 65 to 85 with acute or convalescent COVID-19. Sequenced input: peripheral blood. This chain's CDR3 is CASGDRQGTNYGYTF. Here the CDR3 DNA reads TGTGCCAGCGGCGACCGACAGGGGACGAACTATGGCTACACCTTC.